Shown below are 6 T cell receptor beta chains from a single sample sequenced in a study of blood T cell repertoires in COVID-19. The table came from immunoSEQ multiplex PCR; TCRdb's copy has only in-frame clones and leaves some out. The profile shows about 350,000 clones, approximately 89% of them singletons. The sequenced sample was peripheral blood. The receptors come from a woman aged 60 to 75 with COVID-19, enrolled during active disease.

This chain links TRBV18 with TRBJ2-7; 7 bases fit TRBD1. This CDR3 comprises 15 residues. V dropped 2 bases and J dropped 2; count of bases not matched to a gene: 6. Germline V gene sequence: CDR1 KGHSH, CDR2 LQKENI. The CDR3 loop reads CASSPGTAVTYEQYF. The CDR3 nucleotides are TGTGCCAGCTCACCAGGGACAGCCGTAACCTACGAGCAGTACTTC.

The chain joins TRBV30 to TRBJ1-2; 10 bases line up with TRBD1. J lost 3 bases, V lost 3 bases, and 1 base had no gene match. In germline, CDR1 is GTSNPN, CDR2 SVGIG (reference sequence). The CDR3 consists of 13 residues. In nucleotides, the CDR3 is TGTGCCTGGAGGGACAGGGGGGACTATGGCTACACCTTC. This codes for CAWRDRGDYGYTF.

V gene TRBV7-2 combines with J gene TRBJ2-3, with 10 nucleotides matching TRBD2. CDR1 is SGHTA and CDR2 is FQGNSA in the germline V gene. Trimming cost V 1 base and J 5 bases; bases outside gene matches: 6. The CDR3 is 16 residues long. CDR3 sequence: CASSLESGGVVDTQYF. CDR3 nucleotides: TGTGCCAGCAGCTTAGAAAGCGGGGGGGTCGTAGATACGCAGTATTTT.

The chain has TRBV7-9 and TRBJ1-1; maybe TRBD1 (5 bases). Trimming shortened V by 4 bases and J by 4 bases, and 16 bases separated the two germline ends. The CDR3 runs to 15 residues. Germline values: CDR1 SEHNR, CDR2 FQNEAQ (reference sequence). CDR3 sequence (DNA): TGTGCCAGCAGCTCGCACGGGGGGTTTGTCACTGAAGCTTTCTTT. Its translation is CASSSHGGFVTEAFF. Variable domain in full (rest from reference TRBV7-9 and TRBJ1-1): DTGVSQNPRHKITKRGQNVTFRCDPISEHNRLYWYRQTLGQGPEFLTYFQNEAQLEKSRLLSDRFSAERPKGSFSTLEIQRTEQGDSAMYLCASSSHGGFVTEAFFGQGTRLTVV.

V is TRBV5-1 and J is TRBJ1-4; D is possibly TRBD1 (6 bases). V was trimmed by 2 bases and J by 3 bases, leaving 14 bases between them. The CDR3 spans 16 residues. Germline lookup yields CDR1 SGHRS and CDR2 YFSETQ. CDR3 nucleotides: TGCGCCAGCAGCTTAGTTGCGGGGGGCGCTAATGAAAAACTGTTTTTT. Amino acids: CASSLVAGGANEKLFF.

The chain has TRBV19 and TRBJ1-5; possible D gene TRBD1, 5 bases. From germline, CDR1 is LNHDA and CDR2 SQIVND (reference sequence). Deletions cut 5 bases from V and 0 bases from J, with 11 bases between. The CDR3 spans 15 residues. CDR3 coding DNA: TGTGCCAGTAGTTCCAGGGATTATAGCAATCAGCCCCAGCATTTT. Its protein product is CASSSRDYSNQPQHF.